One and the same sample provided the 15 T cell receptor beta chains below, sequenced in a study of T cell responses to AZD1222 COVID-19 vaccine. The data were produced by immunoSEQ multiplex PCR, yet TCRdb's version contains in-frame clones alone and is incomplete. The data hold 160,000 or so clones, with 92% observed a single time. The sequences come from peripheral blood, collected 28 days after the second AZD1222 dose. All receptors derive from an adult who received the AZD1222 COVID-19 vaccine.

CDR3 coding DNA: TGCGCCAGCAGCTCGTCGCACGTACCCGGGGAGCTGTTTTTT. Amino acids: CASSSSHVPGELFF. The chain joins TRBV5-1 to TRBJ2-2, with D hard to call. The length of the CDR3 is 14 residues. Looked up from germline, CDR1 is SGHRS and CDR2 is YFSETQ. V was shortened by 3 bases and J by 6 bases, with 12 bases between the two germline ends. The complete variable domain, with remaining parts taken from reference TRBV5-1 and TRBJ2-2, reads KAGVTQTPRYLIKTRGQQVTLSCSPISGHRSVSWYQQTPGQGLQFLFEYFSETQRNKGNFPGRFSGRQFSNSRSEMNVSTLELGDSALYLCASSSSHVPGELFFGEGSRLTVL.

The CDR3 nucleotides are TGTGCCAGCTCACCGATGGAGACAGGGCGTAACTATGGCTACACCTTC. This encodes CASSPMETGRNYGYTF. The chain uses TRBV18 and TRBJ1-2; 7 bases are shared with TRBD1. The germline CDR1 and CDR2 sequences are KGHSH and LQKENI. V lost 3 bases, J lost 1 base, and 8 bases stayed unmatched. CDR3 size: 16 residues. The full variable domain, completed using reference TRBV18 and TRBJ1-2, is NAGVMQNPRHLVRRRGQEARLRCSPMKGHSHVYWYRQLPEEGLKFMVYLQKENIIDESGMPKERFSAEFPKEGPSILRIQQVVRGDSAAYFCASSPMETGRNYGYTFGSGTRLTVV.

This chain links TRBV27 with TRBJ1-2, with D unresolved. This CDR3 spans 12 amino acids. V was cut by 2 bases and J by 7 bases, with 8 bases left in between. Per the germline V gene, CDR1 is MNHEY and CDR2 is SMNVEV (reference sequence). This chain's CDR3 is CASSLALSGYTF. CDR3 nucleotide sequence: TGTGCCAGCAGTTTAGCGTTGAGTGGCTACACCTTC.

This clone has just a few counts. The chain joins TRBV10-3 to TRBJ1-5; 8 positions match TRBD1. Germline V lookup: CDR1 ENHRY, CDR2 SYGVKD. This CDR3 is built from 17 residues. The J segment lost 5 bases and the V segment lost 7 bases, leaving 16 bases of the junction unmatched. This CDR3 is CAIINTGTGLGYQPQHF. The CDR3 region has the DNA TGTGCCATCATTAACACCGGGACAGGATTGGGATATCAGCCCCAGCATTTT.

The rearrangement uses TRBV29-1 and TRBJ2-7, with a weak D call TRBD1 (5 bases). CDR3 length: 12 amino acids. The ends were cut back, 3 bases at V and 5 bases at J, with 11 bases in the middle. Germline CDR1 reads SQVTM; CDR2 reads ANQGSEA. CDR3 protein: CSVEQGGDEQYF. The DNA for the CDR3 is TGCAGCGTTGAGCAGGGTGGGGACGAGCAGTACTTC.

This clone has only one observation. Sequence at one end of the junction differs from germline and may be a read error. CDR3 sequence reads: CATSGGLQPQHF. The CDR3 DNA follows: TGTGCCACCAGTGGGGGGCTGCAGCCCCAGCATTTT. The rearrangement joins TRBV10-3 to TRBJ1-5, with a weak D call TRBD1 (6 bases). Germline CDR1 ENHRY, CDR2 SYGVKD. The CDR3 length is 12 residues.

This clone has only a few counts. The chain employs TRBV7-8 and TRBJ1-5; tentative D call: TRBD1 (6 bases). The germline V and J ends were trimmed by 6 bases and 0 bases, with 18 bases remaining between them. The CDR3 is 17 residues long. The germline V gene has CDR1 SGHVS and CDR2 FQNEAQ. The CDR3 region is CASSRGPAYYSNQPQHF. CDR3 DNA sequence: TGTGCCAGCAGTCGGGGGCCTGCCTACTATAGCAATCAGCCCCAGCATTTT.

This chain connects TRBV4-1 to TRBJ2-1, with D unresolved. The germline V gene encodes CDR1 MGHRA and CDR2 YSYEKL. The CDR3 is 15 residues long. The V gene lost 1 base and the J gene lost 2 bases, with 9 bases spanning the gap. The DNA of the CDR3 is TGCGCCAGCAGCCAAGCGGTCTCAACCTACAATGAGCAGTTCTTC. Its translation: CASSQAVSTYNEQFF.

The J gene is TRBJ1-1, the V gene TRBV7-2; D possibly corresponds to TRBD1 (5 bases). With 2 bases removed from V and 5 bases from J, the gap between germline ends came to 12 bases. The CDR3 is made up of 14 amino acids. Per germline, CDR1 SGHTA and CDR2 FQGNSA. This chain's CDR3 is CASSLNSGGTEAFF. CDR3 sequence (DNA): TGTGCCAGCAGCTTAAATAGCGGGGGGACTGAAGCTTTCTTT.

CDR3 residues: CASSQWRHEQYF. The DNA for the CDR3 is TGTGCCAGCAGCCAATGGAGGCACGAGCAGTACTTC. The chain couples TRBV3-1 (or the pseudogene TRBV3-2) to TRBJ2-7; TRBD2 is a possible D gene (5 bases). V lost 2 bases, J lost 5 bases, and 7 bases lay in between. The CDR3 spans 12 residues. From germline, CDR1 is LGHDT and CDR2 YNNKEL (reference sequence).

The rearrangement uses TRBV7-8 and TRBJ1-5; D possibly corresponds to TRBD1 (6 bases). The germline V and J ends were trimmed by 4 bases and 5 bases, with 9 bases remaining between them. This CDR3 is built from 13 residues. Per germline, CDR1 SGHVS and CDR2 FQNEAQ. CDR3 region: CASSSPGDQPQHF. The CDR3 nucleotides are TGTGCCAGCAGCTCACCAGGGGATCAGCCCCAGCATTTT. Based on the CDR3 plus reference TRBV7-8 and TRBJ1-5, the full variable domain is GAGVSQSPRYKVAKRGQDVALRCDPISGHVSLFWYQQALGQGPEFLTYFQNEAQLDKSGLPSDRFFAERPEGSVSTLKIQRTQQEDSAVYLCASSSPGDQPQHFGDGTRLSIL.

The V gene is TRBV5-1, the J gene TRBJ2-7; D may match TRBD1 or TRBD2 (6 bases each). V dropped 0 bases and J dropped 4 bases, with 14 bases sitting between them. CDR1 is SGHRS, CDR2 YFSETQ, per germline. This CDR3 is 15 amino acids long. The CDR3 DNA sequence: TGCGCCAGCAGCTTGGTCGTGGGGGGCCGATACGAGCAGTACTTC. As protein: CASSLVVGGRYEQYF.

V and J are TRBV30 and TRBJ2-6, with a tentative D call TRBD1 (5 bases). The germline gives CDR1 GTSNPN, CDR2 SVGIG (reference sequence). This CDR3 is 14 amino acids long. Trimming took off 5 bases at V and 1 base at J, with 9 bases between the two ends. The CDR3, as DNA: TGTGCCTGGGGGGCTGGGTCTGGGGCCAACGTCCTGACTTTC. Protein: CAWGAGSGANVLTF.

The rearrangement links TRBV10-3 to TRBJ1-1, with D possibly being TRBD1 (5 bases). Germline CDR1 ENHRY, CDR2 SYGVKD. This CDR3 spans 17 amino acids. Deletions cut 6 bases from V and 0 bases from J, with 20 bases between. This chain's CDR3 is CAISALGGRTLNTEAFF. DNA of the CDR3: TGTGCCATCAGCGCTCTTGGGGGGAGAACTCTGAACACTGAAGCTTTCTTT.

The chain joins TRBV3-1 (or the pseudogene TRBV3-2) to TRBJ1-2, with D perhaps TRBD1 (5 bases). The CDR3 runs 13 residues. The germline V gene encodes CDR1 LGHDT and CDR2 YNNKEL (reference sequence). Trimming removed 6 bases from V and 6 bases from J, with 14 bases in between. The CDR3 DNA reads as TGTGCCAGCAGGGACACGGTGTCGAATGGCTACACCTTC. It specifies CASRDTVSNGYTF.